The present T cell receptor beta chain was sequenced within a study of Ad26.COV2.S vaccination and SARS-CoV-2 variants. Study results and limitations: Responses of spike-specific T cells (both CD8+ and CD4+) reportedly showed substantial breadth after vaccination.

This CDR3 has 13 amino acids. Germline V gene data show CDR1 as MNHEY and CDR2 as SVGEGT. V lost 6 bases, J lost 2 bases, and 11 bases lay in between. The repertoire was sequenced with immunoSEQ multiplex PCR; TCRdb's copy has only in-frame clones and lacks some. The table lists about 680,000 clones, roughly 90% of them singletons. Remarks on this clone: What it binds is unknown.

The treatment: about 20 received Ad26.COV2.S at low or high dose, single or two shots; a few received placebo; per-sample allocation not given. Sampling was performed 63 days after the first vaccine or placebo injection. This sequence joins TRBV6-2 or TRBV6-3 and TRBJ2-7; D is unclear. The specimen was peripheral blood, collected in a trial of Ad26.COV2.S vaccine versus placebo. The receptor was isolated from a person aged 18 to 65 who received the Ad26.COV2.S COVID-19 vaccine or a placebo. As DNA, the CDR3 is TGTGCCAGCAGCCGGGCCGCTACCTACGAGCAGTACTTC. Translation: CASSRAATYEQYF.